This TCR beta chain was captured by sequencing in a study of T-cell reconstitution after alpha-beta-depleted transplantation in children. The authors prepared the TCRbeta library with unique molecular identifiers. TCRdb ran MiXCR on the PCR reads and lists one entry per CDR3 protein. The sample has about 980,000 distinct CDR3 sequences; about 26% are singletons. The V end lost 6 bases, the J end lost 4 bases, and 14 bases lay between the germline ends. The CDR3 covers 14 residues. General study findings and limits: Several hundred expanded graft clones reportedly were the source of alpha-beta T cells about two months after transplant. Among T cells one year after transplant, newly produced cells accounted for most counts and diversity.

This clonotype is a singleton in its sample. Its target is not known. The rearrangement links TRBV12-3 or TRBV12-4 to TRBJ2-3, with D hard to call. The sequences come from PBMCs, mostly from graft donor cells, collected 360 days after TCRalphabeta/CD19-depleted stem cell transplant. The TCR originated in a boy in the first two years of life who had a stem cell transplant for SCID, so the T cells may come from the graft donor. The CDR3 DNA reads TGTGCCAGCAGCCCCATTGGCCCTCCAGATACGCAGTATTTT. This encodes CASSPIGPPDTQYF.